The clone carrying this T cell receptor beta chain turned up a few times. This sample was taken from a study of T-cell memory formation after mild COVID-19. TCRdb ran MiXCR on the 5' RACE reads and lists one entry per CDR3 protein. The data show about 420,000 distinct CDR3 sequences, with under 25% seen just once and less than 15% held by the top ten. The receptor comes from an adult woman who had mild COVID-19 (a few samples of this study predate the infection). Cell type and time point are not known. The sample comprised PBMCs or a T cell subset sorted from them (not recorded which).

The CDR3 loop reads CASNPAGGGETQYF. CDR3 bases: TGTGCCAGCAACCCGGCCGGGGGAGGAGAGACCCAGTACTTC. J is TRBJ2-5 and V is TRBV14; weak D call: TRBD2 (6 bases). Looked up from germline, CDR1 is SGHDN and CDR2 is FVKESK. The CDR3 consists of 14 residues. The V gene lost 7 bases and the J gene lost 4 bases, with 16 bases spanning the gap.